These T cell receptor beta chains were read from a single sample in a study of TIL therapy for anti-PD-1-resistant metastatic lung cancer. Assay used: immunoSEQ multiplex PCR; TCRdb lists only in-frame clones, some missing. Of roughly 15,000 clones listed, more than 75% were seen once; the top ten hold more than 0.8%. The source material was blood, sampled at baseline. The receptors stem from a person aged 25-85 years with non-small cell lung cancer. The CDR3 runs from the conserved cysteine through the conserved F or W. D genes are given only for firm matches. Clone sizes are given selectively: once, few, many, or a class where the clone is expanded.

abundance: NA
d_gene: NA
v_gene: TRBV4-3
j_gene: TRBJ1-3
CDR3nt: TGCGCCAGCAGCCAAGATTCCGGTTTGATGGGCGGTGGAAACACCATATATTTT
CDR3aa: CASSQDSGLMGGGNTIYF

abundance: once
d_gene: TRBD2
v_gene: TRBV28
j_gene: TRBJ2-3
CDR3nt: TGTGCCAGCAGTCCAGGACTAGCGGGGGGGCAGGATACGCAGTATTTT
CDR3aa: CASSPGLAGGQDTQYF

abundance: NA
d_gene: NA
v_gene: TRBV6-5
j_gene: TRBJ2-3
CDR3nt: TGTGCCAGCAGCCCGACTAGTGAGGCAGATACGCAGTATTTT
CDR3aa: CASSPTSEADTQYF

abundance: few
d_gene: NA
v_gene: TRBV6-1
j_gene: TRBJ1-2
CDR3nt: TGTGCCAGCAGTGACACAATCCTCTATGGCTACACCTTC
CDR3aa: CASSDTILYGYTF

abundance: NA
d_gene: NA
v_gene: TRBV5-4
j_gene: TRBJ2-3
CDR3nt: TGTGCCAGCAGCTTGAATCCGTCGGCAGATACGCAGTATTTT
CDR3aa: CASSLNPSADTQYF

abundance: few
d_gene: NA
v_gene: TRBV28
j_gene: TRBJ1-4
CDR3nt: TGTGCCAGCAGGACAGGCCATGAAAAACTGTTTTTT
CDR3aa: CASRTGHEKLFF

abundance: NA
d_gene: NA
v_gene: TRBV9
j_gene: TRBJ2-5
CDR3nt: TGTGCCAGCAGCGTTATGGACGAAGAGACCCAGTACTTC
CDR3aa: CASSVMDEETQYF

abundance: NA
d_gene: NA
v_gene: TRBV28
j_gene: TRBJ2-1
CDR3nt: TGTGCCAGCAGGGCAGAGGGAAGCTCCTACAATGAGCAGTTCTTC
CDR3aa: CASRAEGSSYNEQFF

abundance: few
d_gene: NA
v_gene: TRBV5-1
j_gene: TRBJ1-1
CDR3nt: TGCGCCAGCAGCCAGGTCGTCGACACTGAAGCTTTCTTT
CDR3aa: CASSQVVDTEAFF

abundance: NA
d_gene: NA
v_gene: TRBV4-1
j_gene: TRBJ2-3
CDR3nt: TGCGCCAGCAGCCAAGGGCAGGATCCTTACACAGATACGCAGTATTTT
CDR3aa: CASSQGQDPYTDTQYF

abundance: NA
d_gene: NA
v_gene: TRBV7-2
j_gene: TRBJ2-3
CDR3nt: TGTGCCAGCAGCTTTAGCACAGATACGCAGTATTTT
CDR3aa: CASSFSTDTQYF

abundance: NA
d_gene: TRBD1
v_gene: TRBV7-9
j_gene: TRBJ2-1
CDR3nt: TGTGCCAGCAGCCTGGACAGGCTCAATGAGCAGTTCTTC
CDR3aa: CASSLDRLNEQFF

abundance: NA
d_gene: NA
v_gene: TRBV2
j_gene: TRBJ2-2
CDR3nt: TGTGCCAGCGAGATCCGGGACTTCAACACCGGGGAGCTGTTTTTT
CDR3aa: CASEIRDFNTGELFF

abundance: NA
d_gene: NA
v_gene: TRBV5-4
j_gene: TRBJ1-3
CDR3nt: TGTGCCAGCAGCTTGGTACAGGGCTCTGGAAACACCATATATTTT
CDR3aa: CASSLVQGSGNTIYF

abundance: few
d_gene: NA
v_gene: TRBV28
j_gene: TRBJ2-7
CDR3nt: TGTGCCAGCAGTTTTGGGCCTAGCAACGAGCAGTACTTC
CDR3aa: CASSFGPSNEQYF

abundance: NA
d_gene: TRBD2
v_gene: TRBV7-2
j_gene: TRBJ2-3
CDR3nt: TGTGCCAGCAGCTCGGTGGGGGGGGGCACAGATACGCAGTATTTT
CDR3aa: CASSSVGGGTDTQYF

abundance: NA
d_gene: NA
v_gene: TRBV25-1
j_gene: TRBJ2-1
CDR3nt: TGTGCCAGCAGTGAATTAGCCGCGCCTTACAATGAGCAGTTCTTC
CDR3aa: CASSELAAPYNEQFF

abundance: NA
d_gene: TRBD2
v_gene: TRBV2
j_gene: TRBJ2-3
CDR3nt: TGTGCCAGCAGTGATCGGGGACTAGCGGGGGGTCGACACACAGATACGCAGTATTTT
CDR3aa: CASSDRGLAGGRHTDTQYF

abundance: NA
d_gene: NA
v_gene: TRBV19
j_gene: TRBJ1-2
CDR3nt: TGTGCCAGTAGTATAGGGTCAGGCGCTTTAACTAACTATGGCTACACCTTC
CDR3aa: CASSIGSGALTNYGYTF